The following is a T cell receptor (beta chain) sequence with its context. Its antigen is currently unknown. This specimen belongs to a study of T-cell reconstitution after alpha-beta-depleted transplantation in children. Study observations and caveats: Reportedly, only several hundred clones from non-depleted graft cells drove alpha-beta T-cell counts at about two months. Some patients owed their high day-60 TCRbeta diversity to surviving recipient T cells and thymic progenitors. Counts and diversity of T cells one year after transplant came mostly from newly produced T cells.

Unique molecular identifiers featured in how the TCRbeta library was prepared. One entry per CDR3 protein, called by TCRdb with MiXCR from the PCR reads. The sample yields some 840,000 distinct CDR3 sequences, under 20% seen once. This CDR3 spans 17 amino acids. Germline trimming cut 6 bases from V and 6 bases from J; bases unmatched to any gene: 11. The chain carries TRBV12-3 or TRBV12-4 and TRBJ2-4; 13 bases fit TRBD2. This clonotype was sampled from a male patient younger than 18 who had a stem cell transplant for acute lymphoblastic leukemia, so the T cells may come from the graft donor. Material: PBMCs, mostly from graft donor cells, obtained 360 days after TCRalphabeta/CD19-depleted stem cell transplant. The CDR3 spells CASSRLGLAGRRNIQYF. The DNA for the CDR3 is TGTGCCAGCAGCCGCCTGGGACTAGCGGGACGTAGAAACATTCAGTACTTC.